This record looks at one TCR beta chain sequence and its context. Its matching antigen is unknown. The data were obtained in a study of T-cell memory formation after mild COVID-19. Study-wide background: Clusters were largely donor specific.

The length of the CDR3 is 13 residues. Looked up from germline, CDR1 is SGHTA and CDR2 is FQGTGA. V was pared by 1 base and J by 3 bases, with 6 bases between. Points from the study as a whole: CD4+ contracting clones were mainly CM and EM; CD8+ ones, EMRA. Clones contracting over day 15 to 85 were CD4/CD8 balanced, with later expanders leaning CD4+.

TCR alpha and TCR beta cDNA libraries carrying sample barcodes and UMIs came from 5'RACE with constant-segment primers. TCRdb processed the 5' RACE reads anew with MiXCR; each CDR3 protein has one entry. The sample consists of approximately 150,000 distinct CDR3 sequences, 13% to 15% of them appearing once. The receptor was isolated from an adult woman who had mild COVID-19 (a few samples of this study predate the infection). Cell type and time point are not known. Input material: PBMCs or a T cell subset sorted from them (not recorded which). The chain has TRBV7-3 and TRBJ1-1; unclear D gene. The CDR3 nucleotides read TGTGCCAGCAGCTTAAAACGGGACACTGAAGCTTTCTTT. Amino acids: CASSLKRDTEAFF.